Included here is one TCR beta chain sequence, with context. What it binds is unknown. The sample is drawn from a study of sequential checkpoint blockade in melanoma. Study-wide context: Both treatment sequences were followed by maintenance nivolumab. Matched biopsies came pretreatment and at week 13 for approximately 22 patients.

Regarding the study as a whole: Patients with week-13 increases in T-cell fraction and clonality benefited about 30 times more often.

This CDR3 is 14 amino acids long. Trimming removed 6 bases from V and 3 bases from J; junction bases left unmatched: 8. Germline V gene data show CDR1 as MGHDK and CDR2 as SYGVNS. Regarding treatment: randomized to nivolumab then ipilimumab (arm A) or the reverse (arm B). Sequencing used immunoSEQ multiplex PCR; TCRdb keeps in-frame clones, though not all of them. The data show under 2,500 clones, with 15% to 20% seen just once and 15% to 20% held by the top ten. The rearrangement links TRBV25-1 to TRBJ2-7; 7 positions match TRBD1. The specimen comprised tumor tissue (inferred from file names), sampled from a patient given nivolumab and ipilimumab in sequence. The sequence derives from a human donor with melanoma. The CDR3 region is CASSRDRAIYEQYF. The CDR3 nucleotides are TGTGCCAGCAGCCGGGACAGAGCCATCTACGAGCAGTACTTC.